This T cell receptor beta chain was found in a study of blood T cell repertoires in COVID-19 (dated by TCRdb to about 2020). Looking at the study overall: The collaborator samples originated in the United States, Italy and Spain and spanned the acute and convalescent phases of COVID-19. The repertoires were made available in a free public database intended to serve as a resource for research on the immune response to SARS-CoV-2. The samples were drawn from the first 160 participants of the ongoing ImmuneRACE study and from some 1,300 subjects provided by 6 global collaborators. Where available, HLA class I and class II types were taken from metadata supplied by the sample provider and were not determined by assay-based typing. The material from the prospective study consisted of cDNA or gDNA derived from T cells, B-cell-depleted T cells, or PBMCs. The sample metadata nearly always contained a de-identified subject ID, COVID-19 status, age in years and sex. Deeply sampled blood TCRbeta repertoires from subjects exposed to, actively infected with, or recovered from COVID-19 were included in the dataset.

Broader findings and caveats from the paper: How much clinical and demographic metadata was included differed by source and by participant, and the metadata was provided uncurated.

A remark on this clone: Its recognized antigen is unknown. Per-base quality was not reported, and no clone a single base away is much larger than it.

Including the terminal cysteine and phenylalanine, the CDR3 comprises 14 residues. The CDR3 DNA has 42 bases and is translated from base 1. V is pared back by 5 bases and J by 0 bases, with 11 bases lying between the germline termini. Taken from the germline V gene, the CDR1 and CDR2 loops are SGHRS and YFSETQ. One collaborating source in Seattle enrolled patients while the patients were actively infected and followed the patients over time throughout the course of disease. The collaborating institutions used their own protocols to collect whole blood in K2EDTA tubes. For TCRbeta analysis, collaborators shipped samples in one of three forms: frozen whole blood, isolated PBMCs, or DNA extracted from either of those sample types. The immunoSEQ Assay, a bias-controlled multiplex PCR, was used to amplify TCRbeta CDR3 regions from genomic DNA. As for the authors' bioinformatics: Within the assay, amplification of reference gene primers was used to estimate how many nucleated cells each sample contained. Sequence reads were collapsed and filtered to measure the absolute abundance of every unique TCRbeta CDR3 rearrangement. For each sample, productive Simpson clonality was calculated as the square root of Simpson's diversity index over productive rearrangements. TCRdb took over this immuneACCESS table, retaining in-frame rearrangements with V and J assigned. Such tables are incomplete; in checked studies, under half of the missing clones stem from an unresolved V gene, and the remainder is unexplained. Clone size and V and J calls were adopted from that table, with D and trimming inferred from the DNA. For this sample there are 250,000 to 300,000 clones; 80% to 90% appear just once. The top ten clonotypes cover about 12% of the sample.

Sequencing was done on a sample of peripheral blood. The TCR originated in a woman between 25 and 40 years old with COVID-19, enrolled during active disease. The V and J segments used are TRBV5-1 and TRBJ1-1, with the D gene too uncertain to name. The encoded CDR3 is CASSPREMNTEAFF. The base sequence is TGCGCCAGCAGTCCGCGGGAAATGAACACTGAAGCTTTCTTT. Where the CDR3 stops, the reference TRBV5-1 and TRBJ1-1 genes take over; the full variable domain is KAGVTQTPRYLIKTRGQQVTLSCSPISGHRSVSWYQQTPGQGLQFLFEYFSETQRNKGNFPGRFSGRQFSNSRSEMNVSTLELGDSALYLCASSPREMNTEAFFGQGTRLTVV.